Presented here are 9 T cell receptor beta chains from one specimen sequenced in a study of preoperative IRX-2 immunotherapy in early breast cancer. The treatment was: preoperative locoregional IRX-2 cytokine immunotherapy. The protocol was immunoSEQ multiplex PCR, while the TCRdb copy is restricted to in-frame clones and leaves out a portion. The repertoire holds approximately 24,000 clones, with roughly 90% as singletons. The sample was tumor tissue, taken after IRX-2 immunotherapy. These TCRs come from a human donor with breast cancer.

The chain recombines TRBV15 with TRBJ1-2, with D possibly TRBD1 on 6 matching bases. Germline loops: CDR1 LNHNV, CDR2 YYDKDF (reference sequence). With 3 bases removed from V and 8 bases from J, the gap between germline ends came to 19 bases. CDR3 length equals 15 residues. CDR3 loop: CATSRGPTGPVGYTF. The CDR3 nucleotides are TGTGCCACCAGCAGGGGCCCGACAGGCCCCGTCGGCTACACCTTC.

The chain has TRBV7-9 and TRBJ2-1, with 7 nucleotides matching TRBD1. J lost 8 bases, V lost 0 bases, and 7 bases had no gene match. Germline assignment: CDR1 SEHNR and CDR2 FQNEAQ (reference sequence). The CDR3 is made up of 15 amino acids. The CDR3 DNA is TGTGCCAGCAGCTTAGCGACAGGGTATGTGGATGAGCAGTTCTTC. Translation gives CASSLATGYVDEQFF.

The CDR3 bases are TGTGCCAGCTCAATTCTGGACAGACAAGAGACCCAGTACTTC. Amino acid sequence: CASSILDRQETQYF. The V call is TRBV18, the J call TRBJ2-5, with D possibly TRBD1 on 6 matching bases. The germline gives CDR1 KGHSH, CDR2 LQKENI. This CDR3 is 14 amino acids long. The V end was cut by 5 bases, the J end by 2 bases, with 12 bases between.

J is TRBJ1-5 and V is TRBV28, with D unclear. V was trimmed by 5 bases and J by 0 bases, leaving 8 bases between them. Germline-derived CDR1 and CDR2 are MDHEN and SYDVKM. This CDR3 comprises 14 residues. The CDR3 is CASSDSYSNQPQHF. For the CDR3, the DNA is TGTGCCAGCAGTGACTCATATAGCAATCAGCCCCAGCATTTT.

This clone was seen only once. The V gene is TRBV10-3, the J gene TRBJ2-7; TRBD1 or TRBD2 may be the D gene (5 bases each). This CDR3 contains 13 residues. Per germline, CDR1 ENHRY and CDR2 SYGVKD. V was shortened by 7 bases and J by 4 bases, with 14 bases between the two germline ends. The DNA of the CDR3 is TGTGCCATCAATCGGGACCGTCAATACGAGCAGTACTTC. As protein: CAINRDRQYEQYF.

The J gene is TRBJ1-1, the V gene TRBV15, with D possibly matching TRBD1 (5 bases). V was cut by 4 bases and J by 0 bases, with 6 bases left in between. This CDR3 comprises 13 residues. Germline V gene sequence: CDR1 LNHNV, CDR2 YYDKDF (reference sequence). CDR3 sequence (DNA): TGTGCCACCAGCACAGGGATGAACACTGAAGCTTTCTTT. Its translation is CATSTGMNTEAFF.

This sequence joins TRBV27 and TRBJ1-5; D is possibly TRBD1 (5 bases). V was cut by 3 bases and J by 4 bases, with 10 bases left in between. This CDR3 has 14 residues. Per germline, CDR1 MNHEY and CDR2 SMNVEV (reference sequence). The chain's CDR3 is CASSLRGLNQPQHF. Written as DNA, the CDR3 is TGTGCCAGCAGTTTGAGGGGACTAAATCAGCCCCAGCATTTT.

The chain couples TRBV4-1 to TRBJ2-2, with 10 positions matching TRBD1. V lost 4 bases, J lost 1 base, and 15 bases stayed unmatched. Germline lookup yields CDR1 MGHRA and CDR2 YSYEKL. CDR3 size: 20 residues. The CDR3, as DNA: TGCGCCAGCAGCCGCGAATGGAACCCGACAGGGGGCAGGAACACCGGGGAGCTGTTTTTT. As protein: CASSREWNPTGGRNTGELFF.

This chain uses TRBV5-5 with TRBJ2-3; 7 nucleotides agree with TRBD2. The CDR3 spans 14 residues. Germline CDR1 and CDR2: SGHKS and YYEKEE (reference sequence). V shed 2 bases, J shed 0 bases, and the junction held 0 bases outside the gene matches. The chain's CDR3 is CASSFSGSTDTQYF. DNA for the CDR3: TGTGCCAGCAGCTTTAGCGGGAGCACAGATACGCAGTATTTT.